This is a list of T cell receptor beta chains from one sample in a study. Each CDR3 protein is one row after TCRdb ran MiXCR on the RT-PCR reads. This table holds almost 700,000 distinct CDR3 sequences, 14% found once. Sequenced sample: memory CD4+ T cells from blood. The receptors come from a female donor in good health, serving as a healthy control. CDR3s include the opening cysteine and the closing phenylalanine or tryptophan. The D gene is left open where the match is weak. Size is stated for part of the rows, as once, few or many counts, or as a class when the clone is expanded.

TRBJ1-1	-	many	TRBV12-3/TRBV12-4	TGTGCCAGCAACGGCAGGGGACGAGGGACTGAAGCTTTCTTT	CASNGRGRGTEAFF
TRBJ1-6	-	-	TRBV20-1	TGCAGTGCTAGAGATTCGGATTCACCCCTCCACTTT	CSARDSDSPLHF
TRBJ2-1	-	-	TRBV28	TGTGCCAGCAGTTTATGGGCCAGACACAATGAGCAGTTCTTC	CASSLWARHNEQFF
TRBJ2-3	-	few	TRBV25-1	TGTGCCAGCAGTGAACCCGGGGCTGCCGGGACAGATACGCAGTATTTT	CASSEPGAAGTDTQYF
TRBJ2-5	TRBD1	many	TRBV7-2	TGTGCCAGCAGCTTAAACAGGGGGGAGACCCAGTACTTC	CASSLNRGETQYF
TRBJ2-2	-	few	TRBV12-3/TRBV12-4	TGTGCCAGCAGTCCCGGGACACCAACCGGGGAGCTGTTTTTT	CASSPGTPTGELFF
TRBJ2-2	TRBD2	-	TRBV3-1	TGTGCCAGCAGAGATAGCGGGGGTATACCCGGGGAGCTGTTTTTT	CASRDSGGIPGELFF
TRBJ1-6	TRBD1	few	TRBV5-1	TGCGCCAGCAGCTGGGACAGGGGCGATTCACCCCTCCACTTT	CASSWDRGDSPLHF
TRBJ2-1	-	many	TRBV10-2	TGCGCCAGCAGTGAGGTGCAGCGGAAGTACAATGAGCAGTTCTTC	CASSEVQRKYNEQFF
TRBJ2-3	TRBD1	-	TRBV6-1	TGTGCCAGCAGGACAGGGGAAGGGAAAGATACGCAGTATTTT	CASRTGEGKDTQYF
TRBJ2-1	-	many	TRBV20-1	TGCAGTGCTAGAGTTTCTTCGACGGGGACTTACTACAATGAGCAGTTCTTC	CSARVSSTGTYYNEQFF
TRBJ1-6	-	many	TRBV10-3	TGTGCCATCAGTGAGTCGAAAGTGAATTCACCCCTCCACTTT	CAISESKVNSPLHF
TRBJ1-6	-	-	TRBV27	TGTGCCAGCAGTTGGAGCACCGGGACGGCGAATTCACCCCTCCACTTT	CASSWSTGTANSPLHF
TRBJ2-5	-	many	TRBV29-1	TGCAGGGGTCAGTGGGACGGGGTGTCGAAAGAGACCCAGTACTTC	CRGQWDGVSKETQYF
TRBJ2-3	-	many	TRBV7-2	TGTGCCAGCAGCTTGGGGCCGGGAGATACGCAGTATTTT	CASSLGPGDTQYF
TRBJ2-7	-	many	TRBV29-1	TGCAGCGTTGAAGAGGCACAGGGCTACGAGCAGTACTTC	CSVEEAQGYEQYF
TRBJ2-2	-	-	TRBV28	TGTGCCAGCTCTCAGATGGACACCGGGGAGCTGTTTTTT	CASSQMDTGELFF
TRBJ2-2	TRBD1	few	TRBV10-3	TGTGCCATCAGAGGACAGGGGCGAGGCACCGGGGAGCTGTTTTTT	CAIRGQGRGTGELFF
TRBJ2-1	TRBD1	-	TRBV7-3	TGTGCCAGCAGCCAACGGACAGGGTTTGGGAATGAGCAGTTCTTC	CASSQRTGFGNEQFF
TRBJ2-7	-	-	TRBV19	TGTGCCAGTAGTGAGGAGGACAGATTCTACGAGCAGTACTTC	CASSEEDRFYEQYF
TRBJ1-1	-	-	TRBV30	TGTGCCTGGAGTGTATGGGAAGAAGCTTTCTTT	CAWSVWEEAFF
TRBJ1-2	-	many	TRBV29-1	TGCAGCGTCTATGGACAGTTCTATGGCTACACCTTC	CSVYGQFYGYTF
TRBJ1-2	-	few	TRBV7-9	TGTGCCAGCAGCTTAGGTTACGGGGGGTTAAACTATGGCTACACCTTC	CASSLGYGGLNYGYTF
TRBJ2-3	-	-	TRBV11-2	TGTGCCAGCAGCCCAAGGCGAGCGGCCACAGATACGCAGTATTTT	CASSPRRAATDTQYF
TRBJ2-5	-	-	TRBV3-1	TGTGCCAGCAGCCAGTTGTCCGCAGGGGGGCAAGAGACCCAGTACTTC	CASSQLSAGGQETQYF
TRBJ1-2	-	-	TRBV9	TGTGCCAGCAGCGTAAACACCGCTTATGGCTACACCTTC	CASSVNTAYGYTF
TRBJ2-5	-	many	TRBV20-1	TGCAGTGCTAGAGATCGGCACGGACTCCAAGAGACCCAGTACTTC	CSARDRHGLQETQYF
TRBJ2-1	TRBD2	few	TRBV7-9	TGTGCCAGCAGCTTAGGTATTAGCGGGGGAAATGAGCAGTTCTTC	CASSLGISGGNEQFF
TRBJ2-7	TRBD1	many	TRBV18	TGTGCCAGCTCCTCGGGACAGGGACCCTACGAGCAGTACTTC	CASSSGQGPYEQYF
TRBJ1-1	-	-	TRBV9	TGTGCCAGCAGCCCGGGGCCGTTCATGAACACTGAAGCTTTCTTT	CASSPGPFMNTEAFF
TRBJ1-6	-	-	TRBV3-1	TGTGCCAGCAGGATACAGGGAGGAAATTCACCCCTCCACTTT	CASRIQGGNSPLHF
TRBJ2-5	-	few	TRBV18	TGTGCCAGCTCACCAACCAGCATCGAGACCCAGTACTTC	CASSPTSIETQYF
TRBJ2-7	-	-	TRBV28	TGTGCCAGCAGACCCCTCTCGGGTGACTCCTACGAGCAGTACTTC	CASRPLSGDSYEQYF
TRBJ2-5	TRBD1	few	TRBV20-1	TGCAGTGCTAGGCCGGGACAGGCCCAAGAGACCCAGTACTTC	CSARPGQAQETQYF
TRBJ2-5	TRBD2	-	TRBV5-1	TGCGCCAGCAGCTTGGGAGCGGGGGTTCAAGAGACCCAGTACTTC	CASSLGAGVQETQYF
TRBJ2-3	TRBD1	many	TRBV20-1	TGCAGTGCTAGGGGTGCGTCCAAGGGGGCCCTATATAGCACAGATACGCAGTATTTT	CSARGASKGALYSTDTQYF
TRBJ2-7	-	few	TRBV3-1	TGTGCCAGCAGCCAAATGACGGGTCCTTCCTACGAGCAGTACTTC	CASSQMTGPSYEQYF
TRBJ1-1	-	many	TRBV5-1	TGCGCCAGCAGCTTGTCCGGGAGGAACACTGAAGCTTTCTTT	CASSLSGRNTEAFF
TRBJ2-7	-	-	TRBV30	TGTGCCTGGAACCGGGACACCAACTCCTACGAGCAGTACTTC	CAWNRDTNSYEQYF
TRBJ1-3	TRBD1	-	TRBV5-1	TGCGCCAGCAGCCCGGGACAGCACTCTGGAAACACCATATATTTT	CASSPGQHSGNTIYF
TRBJ2-2	-	-	TRBV6-2/TRBV6-3	TGTGCCAGCAGTTACTACCGGCCAAACACCGGGGAGCTGTTTTTT	CASSYYRPNTGELFF
TRBJ1-1	TRBD1	-	TRBV12-3/TRBV12-4	TGTGCCAGCAGTTTAGCCGGGGACAGTGCTGAAGCTTTCTTT	CASSLAGDSAEAFF
TRBJ2-2	-	many	TRBV6-5	TGTGCCAGCAGTTACTCCCCGAACACCGGGGAGCTGTTTTTT	CASSYSPNTGELFF